Only a few counts were recorded for the clone carrying this TCR beta chain. The target antigen is unknown. The data were taken from a study of T cell repertoires in cytomegalovirus infection. At the level of the study: Alongside well-studied HLA-B-restricted CMV epitopes, recently identified HLA-C-restricted CMV epitopes were also used.

TCRdb re-called the reads with MiXCR, one entry per CDR3 protein. The sample records approximately 990,000 distinct CDR3 sequences, roughly 31% being singletons. This receptor was taken from a human donor in good health (CMV status not recorded). Some clones in this sample may be carry-over from other donors' samples. This material consisted of cultured CD8+ T cells from PBMCs, taken from culture after CMV antigen stimulation.

CDR3 sequence: CASTWGTAGETQYF. The CDR3 nucleotides read TGTGCCAGCACCTGGGGGACGGCAGGCGAGACCCAGTACTTC. The J gene is TRBJ2-5, the V gene TRBV12-3 or TRBV12-4; the D call may be TRBD1 or TRBD2 (5 bases each). The ends were cut back, 7 bases at V and 5 bases at J, with 17 bases in the middle. The CDR3 consists of 14 residues.